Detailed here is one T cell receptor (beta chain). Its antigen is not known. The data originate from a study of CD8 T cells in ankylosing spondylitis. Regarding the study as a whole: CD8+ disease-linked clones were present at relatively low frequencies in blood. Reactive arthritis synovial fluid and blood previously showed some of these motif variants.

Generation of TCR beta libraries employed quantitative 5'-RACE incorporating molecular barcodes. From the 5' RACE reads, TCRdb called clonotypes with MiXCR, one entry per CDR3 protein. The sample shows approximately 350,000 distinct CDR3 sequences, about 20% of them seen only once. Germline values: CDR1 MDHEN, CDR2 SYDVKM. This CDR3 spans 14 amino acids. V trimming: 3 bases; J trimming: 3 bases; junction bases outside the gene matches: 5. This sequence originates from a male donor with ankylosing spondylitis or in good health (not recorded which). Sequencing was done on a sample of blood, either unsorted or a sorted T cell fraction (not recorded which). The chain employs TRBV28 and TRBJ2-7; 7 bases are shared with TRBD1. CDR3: CASSLTYRGYEQYF. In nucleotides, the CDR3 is TGTGCCAGCAGTTTGACTTACAGGGGCTACGAGCAGTACTTC.